The 2 T cell receptor beta chains reported below all come from one sample, sequenced in a study of T cells after yellow fever vaccination. TCRdb independently ran MiXCR on the 5' RACE reads; one entry per CDR3 protein. The repertoire holds hundreds of thousands of distinct CDR3 sequences, roughly 12% seen once, with under 15% in the top ten. Material: PBMCs, obtained on the day of the yellow fever booster vaccination. The source is a man aged 25 to 45 who received the YFV17D yellow fever vaccine.

The sample holds a few counts of this clonotype. V gene TRBV29-1 combines with J gene TRBJ2-1; no definite D call. This CDR3 contains 13 residues. With 4 bases removed from V and 2 bases from J, the gap between germline ends came to 9 bases. The germline gives CDR1 SQVTM, CDR2 ANQGSEA. CDR3 sequence: CSVGPGPYNEQFF. The CDR3 DNA reads TGCAGCGTTGGGCCAGGTCCCTACAATGAGCAGTTCTTC.

This clonotype was seen a handful of times. This chain's CDR3 is CATRTGGREQFF. The CDR3 nucleotides read TGTGCCACCCGGACAGGGGGCAGGGAGCAGTTCTTC. The chain joins TRBV6-2 or TRBV6-3 to TRBJ2-1; 11 nucleotides line up with TRBD1. With V trimmed by 10 bases and J by 10 bases, 6 bases remained unmatched. The CDR3 totals 12 residues. Germline V gene data show CDR1 as MNHEY and CDR2 as SVGEGT.